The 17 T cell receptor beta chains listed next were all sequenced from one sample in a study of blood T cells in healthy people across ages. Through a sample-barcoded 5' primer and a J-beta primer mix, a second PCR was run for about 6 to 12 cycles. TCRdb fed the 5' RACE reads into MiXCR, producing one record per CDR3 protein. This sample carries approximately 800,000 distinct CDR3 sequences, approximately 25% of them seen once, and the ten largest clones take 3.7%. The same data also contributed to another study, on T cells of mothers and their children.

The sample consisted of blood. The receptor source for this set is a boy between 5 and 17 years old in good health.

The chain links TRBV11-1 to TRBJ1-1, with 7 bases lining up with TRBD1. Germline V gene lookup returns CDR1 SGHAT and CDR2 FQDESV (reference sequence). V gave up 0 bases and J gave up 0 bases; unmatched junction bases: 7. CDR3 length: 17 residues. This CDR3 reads CASSLAKRGQLNTEAFF. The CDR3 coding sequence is TGTGCCAGCAGCTTAGCGAAAAGGGGACAGCTGAACACTGAAGCTTTCTTT.

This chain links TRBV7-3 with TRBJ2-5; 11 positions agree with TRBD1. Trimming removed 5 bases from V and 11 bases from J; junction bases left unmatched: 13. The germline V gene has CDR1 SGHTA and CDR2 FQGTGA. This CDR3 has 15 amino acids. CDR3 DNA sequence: TGTGCCAGCAGCGAAGCAGGGACAGGGGGGGAAGAGCAGTACTTC. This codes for CASSEAGTGGEEQYF.

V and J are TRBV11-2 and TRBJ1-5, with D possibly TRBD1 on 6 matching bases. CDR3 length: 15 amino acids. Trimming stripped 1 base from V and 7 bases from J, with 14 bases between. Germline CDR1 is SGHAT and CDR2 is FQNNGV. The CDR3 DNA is TGTGCCAGCAGCTTAGGGGCAGGGGTGGAACAGCCCCAGCATTTT. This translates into CASSLGAGVEQPQHF.

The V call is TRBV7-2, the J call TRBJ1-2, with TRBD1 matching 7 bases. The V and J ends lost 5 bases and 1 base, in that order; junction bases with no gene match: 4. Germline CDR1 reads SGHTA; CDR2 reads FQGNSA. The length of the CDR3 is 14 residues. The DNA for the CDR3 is TGTGCCAGCAGCCCAGACAGGGATAACTATGGCTACACCTTC. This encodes CASSPDRDNYGYTF.

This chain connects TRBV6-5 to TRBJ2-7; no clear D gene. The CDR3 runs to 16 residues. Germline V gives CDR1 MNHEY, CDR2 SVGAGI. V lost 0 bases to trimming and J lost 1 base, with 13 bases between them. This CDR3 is CASSYSARPLSYEQYF. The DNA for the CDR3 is TGTGCCAGCAGTTACTCTGCCAGGCCCCTTTCCTACGAGCAGTACTTC.

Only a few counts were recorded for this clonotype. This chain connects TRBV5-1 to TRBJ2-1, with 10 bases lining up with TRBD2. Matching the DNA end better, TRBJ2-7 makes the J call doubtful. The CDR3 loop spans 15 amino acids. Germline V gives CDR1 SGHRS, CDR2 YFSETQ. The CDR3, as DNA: TGCGCCAGCAGCGGCTCGAGCGGGAGGGGATACGAGCAGTACTTC. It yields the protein CASSGSSGRGYEQYF.

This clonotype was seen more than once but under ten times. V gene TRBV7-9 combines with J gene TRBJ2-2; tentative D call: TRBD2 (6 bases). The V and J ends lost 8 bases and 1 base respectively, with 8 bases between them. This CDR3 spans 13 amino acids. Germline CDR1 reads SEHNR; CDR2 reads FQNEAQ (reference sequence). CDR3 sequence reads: CASGEVNTGELFF. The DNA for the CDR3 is TGTGCCAGCGGGGAGGTGAACACCGGGGAGCTGTTTTTT.

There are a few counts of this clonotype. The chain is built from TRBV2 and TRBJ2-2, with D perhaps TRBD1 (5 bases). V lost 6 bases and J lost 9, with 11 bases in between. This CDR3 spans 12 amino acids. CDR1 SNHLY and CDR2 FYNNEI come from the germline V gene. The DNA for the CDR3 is TGTGCCAGCAGACCCAGGGTCCGGGAGCTGTTTTTT. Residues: CASRPRVRELFF.

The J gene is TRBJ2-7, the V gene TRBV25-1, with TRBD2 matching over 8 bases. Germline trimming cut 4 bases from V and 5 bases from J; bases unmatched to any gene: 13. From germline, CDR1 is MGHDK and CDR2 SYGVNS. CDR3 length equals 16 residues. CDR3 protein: CASSGARGAVRDEQYF. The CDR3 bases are TGTGCCAGCAGTGGGGCGCGGGGGGCCGTCAGGGACGAGCAGTACTTC.

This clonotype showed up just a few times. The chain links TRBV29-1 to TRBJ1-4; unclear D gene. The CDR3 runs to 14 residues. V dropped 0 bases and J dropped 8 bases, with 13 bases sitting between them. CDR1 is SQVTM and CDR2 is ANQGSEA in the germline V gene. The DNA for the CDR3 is TGCAGCGTTGAAGAATCCGCTCATCGGGAAAAACTGTTTTTT. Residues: CSVEESAHREKLFF.

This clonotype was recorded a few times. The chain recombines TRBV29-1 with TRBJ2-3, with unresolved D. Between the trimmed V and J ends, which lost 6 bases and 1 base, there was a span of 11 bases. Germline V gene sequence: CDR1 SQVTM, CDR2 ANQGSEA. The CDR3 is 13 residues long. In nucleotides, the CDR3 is TGCAGCGTGACCCCGACTGGCACAGATACGCAGTATTTT. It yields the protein CSVTPTGTDTQYF.

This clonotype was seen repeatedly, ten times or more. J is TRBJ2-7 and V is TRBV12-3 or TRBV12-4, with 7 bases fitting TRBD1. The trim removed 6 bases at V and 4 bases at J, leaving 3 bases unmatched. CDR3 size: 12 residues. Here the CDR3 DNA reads TGTGCCAGCAGCCGACAGGGTTACGAGCAGTACTTC. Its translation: CASSRQGYEQYF.

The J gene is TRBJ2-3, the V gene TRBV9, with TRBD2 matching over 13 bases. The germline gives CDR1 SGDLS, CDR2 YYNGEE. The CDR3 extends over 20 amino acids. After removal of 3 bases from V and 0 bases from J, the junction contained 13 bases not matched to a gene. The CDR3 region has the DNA TGTGCCAGCAGCGATCCCCTGGGGACTAGCGGGGAGCCTAGCACAGATACGCAGTATTTT. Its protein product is CASSDPLGTSGEPSTDTQYF.

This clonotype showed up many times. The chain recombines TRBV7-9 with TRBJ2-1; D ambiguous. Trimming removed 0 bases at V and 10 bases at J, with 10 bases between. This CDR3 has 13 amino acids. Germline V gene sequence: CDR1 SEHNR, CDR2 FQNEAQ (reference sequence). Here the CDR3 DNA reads TGTGCCAGCAGCTTAGCGGGCGGCGCAGAGCAGTTCTTC. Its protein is CASSLAGGAEQFF. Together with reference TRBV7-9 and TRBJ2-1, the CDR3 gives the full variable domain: DTGVSQNPRHKITKRGQNVTFRCDPISEHNRLYWYRQTLGQGPEFLTYFQNEAQLEKSRLLSDRFSAERPKGSFSTLEIQRTEQGDSAMYLCASSLAGGAEQFFGPGTRLTVL.

The CDR3 nucleotides are TGTGCCAGCAGTCCCCTACGGGGGAGCGAGACCCAGTACTTC. As protein: CASSPLRGSETQYF. The V and J genes are TRBV3-1 and TRBJ2-5; maybe TRBD2 (6 bases). This CDR3 is built from 14 residues. CDR1 is LGHDT, CDR2 YNNKEL, per germline (reference sequence). Trimming took 6 bases from V and 5 from J, leaving 16 bases between them.

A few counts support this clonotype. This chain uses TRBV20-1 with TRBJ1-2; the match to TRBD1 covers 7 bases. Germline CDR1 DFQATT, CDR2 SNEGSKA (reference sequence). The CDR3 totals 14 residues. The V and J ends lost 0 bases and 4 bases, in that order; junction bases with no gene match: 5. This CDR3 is CSARDYGQVYGYTF. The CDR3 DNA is TGCAGTGCTAGAGATTATGGACAGGTCTATGGCTACACCTTC.

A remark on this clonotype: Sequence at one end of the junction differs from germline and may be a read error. In DNA form, the CDR3 reads TGTGCTAGCAGCCAGGGACAGGGCGGTGGCCTGTACCAAGAGACCCAGTACTTC. Encoded protein: CASSQGQGGGLYQETQYF. The chain recombines TRBV7-7 with TRBJ2-5; 9 positions agree with TRBD1. This CDR3 spans 18 amino acids. Germline V lookup: CDR1 SSHAT, CDR2 FNYEAQ (reference sequence).